The TCR beta chain under discussion was sequenced for a study of blood T cell repertoires in COVID-19. This CDR3 contains 12 residues. The V and J ends lost 2 bases and 2 bases respectively, with 4 bases between them. TCRdb's table, derived via immunoSEQ multiplex PCR, lists solely in-frame clones and lacks some. The profile shows approximately 150,000 clones, just over 90% of them singletons. The chain joins TRBV12-3 or TRBV12-4 to TRBJ2-7; D gene unclear. The TCR sequence derives from a man in his late teens or twenties with COVID-19, enrolled during active disease. Sequencing was carried out using peripheral blood. The CDR3 DNA reads TGTGCCAGCAGTTTACAGACCTACGAGCAGTACTTC. As protein: CASSLQTYEQYF.